A selection of T cell receptor beta chains follows, all from one sample in a study of T cell clones after liver transplantation. TCRdb's table, derived via immunoSEQ multiplex PCR, lists solely in-frame clones and lacks some. The sample contains around 51,000 clones, approximately 87% of which appear only once. The sequences come from CD8+ T cells from blood, collected 12 months after liver transplant. The receptor source for this set is a human patient who received a liver transplant. A subset of T cells may come from the graft donor. Both conserved end residues are part of each CDR3. D genes are given only for firm matches. Clone sizes are given selectively: once, few, many, or a class where the clone is expanded.

size: -; J: TRBJ1-1; V: TRBV30; D: TRBD1; CDR3: CAWSVLWTGYPEAFF; DNA: TGTGCCTGGAGTGTACTCTGGACAGGGTACCCTGAAGCTTTCTTT
size: once; J: TRBJ2-3; V: TRBV27; D: TRBD1; CDR3: CASSLSGQDTQYF; DNA: TGTGCCAGCAGTTTATCTGGACAGGACACGCAGTATTTT
size: -; J: TRBJ2-1; V: TRBV19; D: -; CDR3: CASSILASGGYNEQFF; DNA: TGTGCCAGTAGTATTTTAGCTTCCGGGGGTTACAATGAGCAGTTCTTC
size: -; J: TRBJ2-5; V: TRBV27; D: -; CDR3: CASSLEVGGSQYF; DNA: TGTGCCAGCAGTTTAGAGGTCGGGGGCTCCCAGTACTTC
size: -; J: TRBJ2-1; V: TRBV28; D: TRBD1; CDR3: CASSQRTGGGHEQFF; DNA: TGTGCCAGCAGTCAACGGACAGGGGGTGGCCATGAGCAGTTCTTC
size: -; J: TRBJ2-1; V: TRBV19; D: -; CDR3: CASSYQTYNEQFF; DNA: TGTGCCAGTAGTTATCAGACTTACAATGAGCAGTTCTTC
size: -; J: TRBJ2-7; V: TRBV4-1; D: TRBD1; CDR3: CASSQGGTGTGIIYEQYF; DNA: TGCGCCAGCAGCCAAGGCGGTACCGGGACAGGGATAATCTACGAGCAGTACTTC
size: -; J: TRBJ2-7; V: TRBV19; D: -; CDR3: CASSTSDYPTYEQYF; DNA: TGTGCCAGTAGTACTAGCGACTATCCGACCTACGAGCAGTACTTC
size: -; J: TRBJ1-5; V: TRBV27; D: -; CDR3: CASSFYSSQPQHF; DNA: TGTGCCAGCAGTTTTTATTCGAGCCAGCCCCAGCATTTT
size: -; J: TRBJ1-1; V: TRBV5-1; D: -; CDR3: CASSSLPEFEAFF; DNA: TGCGCCAGCAGCTCACTCCCGGAGTTTGAAGCTTTCTTT
size: -; J: TRBJ2-2; V: TRBV5-6; D: -; CDR3: CASSFGTAGELFF; DNA: TGTGCCAGCAGCTTCGGGACCGCCGGGGAGCTGTTTTTT
size: -; J: TRBJ2-7; V: TRBV5-6; D: TRBD2; CDR3: CASSGDGTTLVYEQYF; DNA: TGTGCCAGCAGCGGCGACGGGACTACCCTCGTCTACGAGCAGTACTTC
size: -; J: TRBJ2-7; V: TRBV4-1; D: TRBD2; CDR3: CASSLWTSSERSYEQYF; DNA: TGCGCCAGCAGCCTATGGACTAGCAGCGAGCGCTCCTACGAGCAGTACTTC
size: once; J: TRBJ2-7; V: TRBV9; D: -; CDR3: CASSGGGSYEQYF; DNA: TGTGCCAGCAGCGGAGGGGGTTCCTACGAGCAGTACTTC
size: -; J: TRBJ1-2; V: TRBV28; D: -; CDR3: CASSRSTGTYGYTF; DNA: TGTGCCAGCAGCCGATCGACAGGCACCTATGGCTACACCTTC
size: -; J: TRBJ2-2; V: TRBV7-9; D: TRBD1; CDR3: CASSVEDRGNTGELFF; DNA: TGTGCCAGCAGCGTAGAGGACAGGGGGAACACCGGGGAGCTGTTTTTT
size: -; J: TRBJ2-2; V: TRBV29-1; D: TRBD2; CDR3: CSALGGSGAGELFF; DNA: TGCAGCGCCCTCGGGGGGAGTGGAGCCGGGGAGCTGTTTTTT
size: -; J: TRBJ2-7; V: TRBV4-1; D: TRBD2; CDR3: CASRPSGTLYEQYF; DNA: TGCGCCAGCAGACCCAGCGGGACCCTCTACGAGCAGTACTTC
size: -; J: TRBJ2-7; V: TRBV21-1; D: -; CDR3: CASSSRLCWSSYEQYF; DNA: TGTGCCAGCAGCTCCCGCCTATGCTGGAGCTCCTACGAGCAGTACTTC
size: -; J: TRBJ2-7; V: TRBV7-9; D: TRBD1; CDR3: CASRHPTGVEQYF; DNA: TGTGCCAGCAGGCATCCGACAGGGGTCGAGCAGTACTTC
size: -; J: TRBJ2-3; V: TRBV11-2; D: -; CDR3: CASSLDGGNSADTQYF; DNA: TGTGCCAGCAGCTTAGACGGAGGGAATAGCGCAGATACGCAGTATTTT
size: -; J: TRBJ2-5; V: TRBV28; D: -; CDR3: CASRSLEAGGGETQYF; DNA: TGTGCCAGCAGATCCCTGGAGGCTGGTGGGGGAGAGACCCAGTACTTC
size: -; J: TRBJ2-7; V: TRBV19; D: TRBD2; CDR3: CASSWGAGGREQYF; DNA: TGTGCCAGTAGTTGGGGGGCGGGAGGACGAGAGCAGTACTTC
size: -; J: TRBJ1-1; V: TRBV27; D: -; CDR3: CASSFRPGAEAFF; DNA: TGTGCCAGCAGTTTCCGCCCTGGGGCTGAAGCTTTCTTT
size: -; J: TRBJ2-1; V: TRBV5-6; D: -; CDR3: CASSPYTEYNEQFF; DNA: TGTGCCAGCAGCCCCTACACAGAATACAATGAGCAGTTCTTC
size: -; J: TRBJ2-7; V: TRBV13; D: -; CDR3: CASSPGTDISYEQYF; DNA: TGTGCCAGCAGCCCCGGGACTGATATTTCCTACGAGCAGTACTTC
size: -; J: TRBJ2-2; V: TRBV9; D: -; CDR3: CASNPWRGNTGELFF; DNA: TGTGCCAGCAACCCATGGCGGGGGAACACCGGGGAGCTGTTTTTT
size: -; J: TRBJ2-7; V: TRBV27; D: -; CDR3: CASSQRGDEQYF; DNA: TGTGCCAGCAGTCAGAGGGGAGACGAGCAGTACTTC
size: -; J: TRBJ2-3; V: TRBV14; D: -; CDR3: CASSQDTTATDTQYF; DNA: TGTGCCAGCAGCCAAGATACTACGGCCACAGATACGCAGTATTTT
size: once; J: TRBJ2-2; V: TRBV4-1; D: -; CDR3: CASSHRHGEVTGELFF; DNA: TGCGCCAGCAGCCATAGACACGGTGAAGTGACCGGGGAGCTGTTTTTT
size: -; J: TRBJ2-1; V: TRBV18; D: TRBD2; CDR3: CASSPPAGAPYNEQFF; DNA: TGTGCCAGCTCACCACCCGCGGGAGCCCCCTACAATGAGCAGTTCTTC
size: -; J: TRBJ2-1; V: TRBV28; D: -; CDR3: CASSSQTRNEQFF; DNA: TGTGCCAGCAGTTCCCAGACGCGGAATGAGCAGTTCTTC
size: once; J: TRBJ2-2; V: TRBV27; D: -; CDR3: CASSPLVRAGELFF; DNA: TGTGCCAGCAGTCCGCTGGTGAGGGCCGGGGAGCTGTTTTTT
size: -; J: TRBJ1-4; V: TRBV29-1; D: TRBD1; CDR3: CSVAVEGAYYEKLFF; DNA: TGCAGCGTTGCCGTCGAGGGGGCGTATTACGAAAAACTGTTTTTT
size: few; J: TRBJ2-7; V: TRBV2; D: -; CDR3: CASRVTKEQYF; DNA: TGTGCCAGCAGGGTGACTAAGGAGCAGTACTTC
size: -; J: TRBJ2-3; V: TRBV7-9; D: TRBD2; CDR3: CASSGLAGLADTQYF; DNA: TGTGCCAGCAGCGGACTAGCGGGTTTGGCGGATACGCAGTATTTT
size: -; J: TRBJ1-1; V: TRBV2; D: -; CDR3: CASGADYEAFF; DNA: TGTGCCAGCGGAGCGGACTATGAAGCTTTCTTT
size: once; J: TRBJ2-1; V: TRBV5-1; D: -; CDR3: CASSLVTGGYEQFF; DNA: TGCGCCAGCAGCTTAGTTACGGGCGGCTATGAGCAGTTCTTC
size: -; J: TRBJ2-1; V: TRBV6-1; D: TRBD2; CDR3: CASSDWSGGYNEQFF; DNA: TGTGCCAGCAGTGATTGGAGCGGGGGCTACAATGAGCAGTTCTTC
size: once; J: TRBJ1-1; V: TRBV27; D: -; CDR3: CASSPSLQLRRHDTASEEAFF; DNA: TGTGCCAGCAGTCCCTCCTTACAGCTTCGGCGGCACGATACAGCTTCGGAGGAAGCTTTCTTT
size: -; J: TRBJ2-7; V: TRBV11-2; D: TRBD1; CDR3: CASSLPTGIHEQYF; DNA: TGTGCCAGCAGCCTGCCGACAGGGATACACGAGCAGTACTTC
size: -; J: TRBJ2-2; V: TRBV27; D: -; CDR3: CASSFFPGELFF; DNA: TGTGCCAGCAGTTTTTTCCCCGGGGAGCTGTTTTTT
size: -; J: TRBJ2-3; V: TRBV11-2; D: -; CDR3: CASSLERGSTDTQYF; DNA: TGTGCCAGCAGCTTAGAGAGGGGGAGCACAGATACGCAGTATTTT
size: -; J: TRBJ1-2; V: TRBV28; D: -; CDR3: CASSLLSSAGGYTF; DNA: TGTGCCAGCAGTTTATTGTCCAGCGCAGGGGGCTACACCTTC
size: -; J: TRBJ2-7; V: TRBV7-9; D: -; CDR3: CASSLVDRSYEQYF; DNA: TGTGCCAGCAGCTTAGTAGACCGCTCCTACGAGCAGTACTTC
size: few; J: TRBJ2-1; V: TRBV29-1; D: -; CDR3: CSVDRSGGGEQFF; DNA: TGCAGCGTTGATAGGAGTGGCGGCGGTGAGCAGTTCTTC
size: -; J: TRBJ1-1; V: TRBV10-3; D: -; CDR3: CAISEVRGMNTEAFF; DNA: TGTGCCATCAGTGAGGTCAGGGGCATGAACACTGAAGCTTTCTTT
size: once; J: TRBJ1-1; V: TRBV7-9; D: TRBD1; CDR3: CASSLPGQGMNTEAFF; DNA: TGTGCCAGCAGCTTGCCGGGACAGGGTATGAACACTGAAGCTTTCTTT
size: -; J: TRBJ1-2; V: TRBV28; D: -; CDR3: CASSLSVTDYGYTF; DNA: TGTGCCAGCAGTTTAAGTGTGACGGACTATGGCTACACCTTC
size: -; J: TRBJ2-1; V: TRBV4-1; D: -; CDR3: CASSQSGHLESSYNEQFF; DNA: TGCGCCAGCAGCCAATCGGGACATCTGGAGAGCTCCTACAATGAGCAGTTCTTC
size: -; J: TRBJ1-5; V: TRBV5-6; D: -; CDR3: CASSLKLGQGHQPQHF; DNA: TGTGCCAGCAGCTTGAAGCTCGGGCAGGGACATCAGCCCCAGCATTTT
size: few; J: TRBJ1-2; V: TRBV27; D: -; CDR3: CASSNNPTFRGYTF; DNA: TGTGCCAGCAGCAATAACCCGACCTTTAGGGGCTACACCTTC
size: -; J: TRBJ2-2; V: TRBV9; D: -; CDR3: CASSVNRDNTGELFF; DNA: TGTGCCAGCAGCGTAAACAGGGACAACACCGGGGAGCTGTTTTTT
size: -; J: TRBJ1-2; V: TRBV7-6; D: -; CDR3: CASSLGGVNGYTF; DNA: TGTGCCAGCAGCCTCGGAGGGGTGAACGGCTACACCTTC
size: -; J: TRBJ2-3; V: TRBV7-2; D: TRBD2; CDR3: CASSKAGDSTDTQYF; DNA: TGTGCCAGCAGTAAAGCGGGAGATAGCACAGATACGCAGTATTTT
size: -; J: TRBJ1-5; V: TRBV27; D: -; CDR3: CASSLMGRQPQHF; DNA: TGTGCCAGCAGTTTAATGGGAAGGCAGCCCCAGCATTTT
size: -; J: TRBJ2-1; V: TRBV7-9; D: -; CDR3: CASSLTSLSSYNEQFF; DNA: TGTGCCAGCAGCTTAACCAGTCTCAGCTCCTACAATGAGCAGTTCTTC
size: -; J: TRBJ1-2; V: TRBV9; D: -; CDR3: CASSPGTQAYGYTF; DNA: TGTGCCAGCAGCCCTGGGACGCAGGCCTATGGCTACACCTTC